This TCR beta chain was found in a study of CD8 T cells in ankylosing spondylitis. The CDR3 runs 16 residues. CDR1 and CDR2 (germline): KGHDR, SFDVKD. J lost 4 bases, V lost 2 bases, and 6 bases had no gene match. In making TCR beta libraries, quantitative 5'-RACE with molecular barcodes was used. One entry per CDR3 protein results from TCRdb running MiXCR on the 5' RACE reads. The table shows about 140,000 distinct CDR3 sequences, with about 8% occurring only once. The V gene is TRBV24-1, the J gene TRBJ1-1; 10 nucleotides match TRBD1. The material sequenced was synovial fluid, either unsorted or a sorted T cell fraction (not recorded which). The source is a male donor with ankylosing spondylitis. CDR3 nucleotides: TGTGCCACCAGTGATTCGTCGACAGGGGGCCGCACTGAAGCTTTCTTT. It translates to CATSDSSTGGRTEAFF.